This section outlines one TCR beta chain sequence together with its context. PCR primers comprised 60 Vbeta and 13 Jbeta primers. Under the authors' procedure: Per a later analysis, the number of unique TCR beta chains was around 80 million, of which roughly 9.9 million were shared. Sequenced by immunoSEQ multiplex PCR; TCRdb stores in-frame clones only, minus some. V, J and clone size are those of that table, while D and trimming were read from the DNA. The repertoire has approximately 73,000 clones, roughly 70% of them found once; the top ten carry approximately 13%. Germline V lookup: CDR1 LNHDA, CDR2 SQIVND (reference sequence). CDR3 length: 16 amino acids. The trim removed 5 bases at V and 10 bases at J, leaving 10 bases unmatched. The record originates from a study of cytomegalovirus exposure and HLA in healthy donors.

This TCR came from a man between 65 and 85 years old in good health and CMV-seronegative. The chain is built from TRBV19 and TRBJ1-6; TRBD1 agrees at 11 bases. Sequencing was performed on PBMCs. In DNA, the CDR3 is TGTGCCAGTAGTTCCCGGGACAGGGGGTCTCAATCACCCCTCCACTTT. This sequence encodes CASSSRDRGSQSPLHF. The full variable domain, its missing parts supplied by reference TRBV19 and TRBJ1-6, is DGGITQSPKYLFRKEGQNVTLSCEQNLNHDAMYWYRQDPGQGLRLIYYSQIVNDFQKGDIAEGYSVSREKKESFPLTVTSAQKNPTAFYLCASSSRDRGSQSPLHFGNGTRLTVT.